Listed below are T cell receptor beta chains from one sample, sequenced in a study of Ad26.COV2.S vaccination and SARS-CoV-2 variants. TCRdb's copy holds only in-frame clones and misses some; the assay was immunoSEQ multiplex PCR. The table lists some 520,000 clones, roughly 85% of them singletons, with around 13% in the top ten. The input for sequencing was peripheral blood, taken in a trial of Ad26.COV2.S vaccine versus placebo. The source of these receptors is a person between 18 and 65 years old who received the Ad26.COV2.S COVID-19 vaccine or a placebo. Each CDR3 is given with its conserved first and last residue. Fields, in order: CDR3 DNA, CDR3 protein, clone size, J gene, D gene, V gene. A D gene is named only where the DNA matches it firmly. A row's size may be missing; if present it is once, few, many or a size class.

TGTGCCAGCAGCTTAGAAGGCGGCGGGAGTAGGCAGCAGTTCTTC	CASSLEGGGSRQQFF	once	TRBJ2-1	TRBD2	TRBV11-3
TGTGCCAGCAGCTTGGAATTAACGTACCAAGAGACCCAGTACTTC	CASSLELTYQETQYF	-	TRBJ2-5	-	TRBV5-4
TGTGCCAGCACCCTTCAGGACAGGAACACTGAAGCTTTCTTT	CASTLQDRNTEAFF	-	TRBJ1-1	-	TRBV28
TGTGCCAGCAGCTTAATTAACTACGAGCAGTACTTC	CASSLINYEQYF	-	TRBJ2-7	-	TRBV11-2
TGTGCCAGCAGCCAAGCGCCGGGACCCAATAACTATGGCTACACCTTC	CASSQAPGPNNYGYTF	-	TRBJ1-2	-	TRBV4-2
TGTGCCAGCAGCTTGATCGGCGAGACCCAGTACTTC	CASSLIGETQYF	-	TRBJ2-5	-	TRBV5-4
TGTGCCAGCAGCCCCCCCGGACAGAACACCGGGGAGCTGTTTTTT	CASSPPGQNTGELFF	-	TRBJ2-2	-	TRBV6-6
TGCGCCAGCAGCTTGAAAAGCGGAAGCTCCTACGAGCAGTACTTC	CASSLKSGSSYEQYF	few	TRBJ2-7	-	TRBV5-1
TGTGCCAGCAGCCAAGCCCAGGGTTACGAGCAGTACTTC	CASSQAQGYEQYF	-	TRBJ2-7	-	TRBV4-2
TGTGCCAGCAGTGAAGGGGGGAGTTCCTGGTCGGTTTATCACTATGGCTACACCTTC	CASSEGGSSWSVYHYGYTF	-	TRBJ1-2	-	TRBV6-1
TGTGCCAGCAGCTTAGATGGGCCCATGGGGGAGCAGTACTTC	CASSLDGPMGEQYF	-	TRBJ2-7	-	TRBV7-8
TGTGCCAGCAGCAAAATACCGGGACCCCTCCACTTT	CASSKIPGPLHF	once	TRBJ1-6	-	TRBV11-3
TGTGCCAGCAGTGGCGCTGGGAACACCGGGGAGCTGTTTTTT	CASSGAGNTGELFF	-	TRBJ2-2	-	TRBV9
TGTGCCAGCAGCGTAGCAGAACTAGCCTACGAGCAGTACTTC	CASSVAELAYEQYF	-	TRBJ2-7	-	TRBV9
TGTGCCAGCAGCGTAGCTGGTGTCTCTGGAAACACCATATATTTT	CASSVAGVSGNTIYF	once	TRBJ1-3	-	TRBV9
TGTGCCTGGAGTAGGGGGAGAGCACAAGAGACCCAGTACTTC	CAWSRGRAQETQYF	once	TRBJ2-5	-	TRBV30